The 3 T cell receptor beta chains given below trace back to one sample, sequenced in a study of low-dose radiotherapy and immunotherapy resistance in tumors. Stated time point: after trial treatment. Noted treatment: LDRT plus nivolumab, ipilimumab, low-dose cyclophosphamide and aspirin (RACIN trial). cDNA synthesis used a TRAV/TRBV-specific primer set for both chains. TCRs were amplified for roughly 22 PCR cycles with a constant-region primer and V-primer adapter. Each CDR3 protein gets one entry after TCRdb re-called the reads with MiXCR. The sample carries under 95,000 distinct CDR3 sequences, less than 20% recorded once. The specimen comprised PBMCs, sampled after low-dose radiotherapy plus immunotherapy. The source is a male donor with prostate cancer.

In this sample, this clonotype turned up many times. This chain uses TRBV30 with TRBJ2-2; D may be TRBD1 or TRBD2 (5 bases each). V lost 4 bases and J lost 0, with 15 bases in between. CDR1 and CDR2 (germline): GTSNPN, SVGIG (reference sequence). The CDR3 consists of 16 residues. The CDR3 here is CAWTPKGRANTGELFF. The CDR3 coding sequence is TGTGCCTGGACCCCAAAGGGACGAGCGAACACCGGGGAGCTGTTTTTT.

This clonotype was recorded at least ten times. This chain uses TRBV29-1 with TRBJ2-2; 7 bases map to TRBD1. CDR1 and CDR2 (germline): SQVTM, ANQGSEA. This CDR3 region has 14 residues. J gave up 6 bases and V 6 bases, and 10 bases lay outside the gene matches. CDR3 nucleotide sequence: TGCAGCGTAGAATTGACAGGGATCCCCGGGGAGCTGTTTTTT. Translating gives CSVELTGIPGELFF.

This clonotype was counted at least ten times. This rearrangement joins TRBV3-1 to TRBJ2-7; 8 positions match TRBD2. The CDR3 covers 15 residues. CDR1 and CDR2 (germline): LGHDT, YNNKEL (reference sequence). V lost 6 bases to trimming and J lost 3 bases; unmatched junction nucleotides: 10. The CDR3 coding sequence is TGTGCCAGCAGTCACACCGGGACTAGGAGCTACGAGCAGTACTTC. As protein: CASSHTGTRSYEQYF.